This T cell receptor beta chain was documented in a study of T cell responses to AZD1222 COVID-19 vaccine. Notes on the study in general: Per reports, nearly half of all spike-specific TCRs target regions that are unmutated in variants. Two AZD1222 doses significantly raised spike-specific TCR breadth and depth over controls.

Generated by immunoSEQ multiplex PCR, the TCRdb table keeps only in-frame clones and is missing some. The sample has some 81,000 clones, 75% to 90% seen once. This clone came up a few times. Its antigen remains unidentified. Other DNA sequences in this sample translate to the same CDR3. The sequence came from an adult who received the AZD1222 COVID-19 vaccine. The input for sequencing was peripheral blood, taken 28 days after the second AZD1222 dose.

The CDR3 reads CASSYGGSTDTQYF. DNA of the CDR3: TGTGCCAGCAGTTACGGGGGGAGCACAGATACGCAGTATTTT. The genes are TRBV6-5 and TRBJ2-3, with TRBD2 as a possible D gene (6 bases). V lost 2 bases, J lost 0 bases, and 6 bases lay in between. In germline, CDR1 is MNHEY, CDR2 SVGAGI. CDR3 length: 14 amino acids.